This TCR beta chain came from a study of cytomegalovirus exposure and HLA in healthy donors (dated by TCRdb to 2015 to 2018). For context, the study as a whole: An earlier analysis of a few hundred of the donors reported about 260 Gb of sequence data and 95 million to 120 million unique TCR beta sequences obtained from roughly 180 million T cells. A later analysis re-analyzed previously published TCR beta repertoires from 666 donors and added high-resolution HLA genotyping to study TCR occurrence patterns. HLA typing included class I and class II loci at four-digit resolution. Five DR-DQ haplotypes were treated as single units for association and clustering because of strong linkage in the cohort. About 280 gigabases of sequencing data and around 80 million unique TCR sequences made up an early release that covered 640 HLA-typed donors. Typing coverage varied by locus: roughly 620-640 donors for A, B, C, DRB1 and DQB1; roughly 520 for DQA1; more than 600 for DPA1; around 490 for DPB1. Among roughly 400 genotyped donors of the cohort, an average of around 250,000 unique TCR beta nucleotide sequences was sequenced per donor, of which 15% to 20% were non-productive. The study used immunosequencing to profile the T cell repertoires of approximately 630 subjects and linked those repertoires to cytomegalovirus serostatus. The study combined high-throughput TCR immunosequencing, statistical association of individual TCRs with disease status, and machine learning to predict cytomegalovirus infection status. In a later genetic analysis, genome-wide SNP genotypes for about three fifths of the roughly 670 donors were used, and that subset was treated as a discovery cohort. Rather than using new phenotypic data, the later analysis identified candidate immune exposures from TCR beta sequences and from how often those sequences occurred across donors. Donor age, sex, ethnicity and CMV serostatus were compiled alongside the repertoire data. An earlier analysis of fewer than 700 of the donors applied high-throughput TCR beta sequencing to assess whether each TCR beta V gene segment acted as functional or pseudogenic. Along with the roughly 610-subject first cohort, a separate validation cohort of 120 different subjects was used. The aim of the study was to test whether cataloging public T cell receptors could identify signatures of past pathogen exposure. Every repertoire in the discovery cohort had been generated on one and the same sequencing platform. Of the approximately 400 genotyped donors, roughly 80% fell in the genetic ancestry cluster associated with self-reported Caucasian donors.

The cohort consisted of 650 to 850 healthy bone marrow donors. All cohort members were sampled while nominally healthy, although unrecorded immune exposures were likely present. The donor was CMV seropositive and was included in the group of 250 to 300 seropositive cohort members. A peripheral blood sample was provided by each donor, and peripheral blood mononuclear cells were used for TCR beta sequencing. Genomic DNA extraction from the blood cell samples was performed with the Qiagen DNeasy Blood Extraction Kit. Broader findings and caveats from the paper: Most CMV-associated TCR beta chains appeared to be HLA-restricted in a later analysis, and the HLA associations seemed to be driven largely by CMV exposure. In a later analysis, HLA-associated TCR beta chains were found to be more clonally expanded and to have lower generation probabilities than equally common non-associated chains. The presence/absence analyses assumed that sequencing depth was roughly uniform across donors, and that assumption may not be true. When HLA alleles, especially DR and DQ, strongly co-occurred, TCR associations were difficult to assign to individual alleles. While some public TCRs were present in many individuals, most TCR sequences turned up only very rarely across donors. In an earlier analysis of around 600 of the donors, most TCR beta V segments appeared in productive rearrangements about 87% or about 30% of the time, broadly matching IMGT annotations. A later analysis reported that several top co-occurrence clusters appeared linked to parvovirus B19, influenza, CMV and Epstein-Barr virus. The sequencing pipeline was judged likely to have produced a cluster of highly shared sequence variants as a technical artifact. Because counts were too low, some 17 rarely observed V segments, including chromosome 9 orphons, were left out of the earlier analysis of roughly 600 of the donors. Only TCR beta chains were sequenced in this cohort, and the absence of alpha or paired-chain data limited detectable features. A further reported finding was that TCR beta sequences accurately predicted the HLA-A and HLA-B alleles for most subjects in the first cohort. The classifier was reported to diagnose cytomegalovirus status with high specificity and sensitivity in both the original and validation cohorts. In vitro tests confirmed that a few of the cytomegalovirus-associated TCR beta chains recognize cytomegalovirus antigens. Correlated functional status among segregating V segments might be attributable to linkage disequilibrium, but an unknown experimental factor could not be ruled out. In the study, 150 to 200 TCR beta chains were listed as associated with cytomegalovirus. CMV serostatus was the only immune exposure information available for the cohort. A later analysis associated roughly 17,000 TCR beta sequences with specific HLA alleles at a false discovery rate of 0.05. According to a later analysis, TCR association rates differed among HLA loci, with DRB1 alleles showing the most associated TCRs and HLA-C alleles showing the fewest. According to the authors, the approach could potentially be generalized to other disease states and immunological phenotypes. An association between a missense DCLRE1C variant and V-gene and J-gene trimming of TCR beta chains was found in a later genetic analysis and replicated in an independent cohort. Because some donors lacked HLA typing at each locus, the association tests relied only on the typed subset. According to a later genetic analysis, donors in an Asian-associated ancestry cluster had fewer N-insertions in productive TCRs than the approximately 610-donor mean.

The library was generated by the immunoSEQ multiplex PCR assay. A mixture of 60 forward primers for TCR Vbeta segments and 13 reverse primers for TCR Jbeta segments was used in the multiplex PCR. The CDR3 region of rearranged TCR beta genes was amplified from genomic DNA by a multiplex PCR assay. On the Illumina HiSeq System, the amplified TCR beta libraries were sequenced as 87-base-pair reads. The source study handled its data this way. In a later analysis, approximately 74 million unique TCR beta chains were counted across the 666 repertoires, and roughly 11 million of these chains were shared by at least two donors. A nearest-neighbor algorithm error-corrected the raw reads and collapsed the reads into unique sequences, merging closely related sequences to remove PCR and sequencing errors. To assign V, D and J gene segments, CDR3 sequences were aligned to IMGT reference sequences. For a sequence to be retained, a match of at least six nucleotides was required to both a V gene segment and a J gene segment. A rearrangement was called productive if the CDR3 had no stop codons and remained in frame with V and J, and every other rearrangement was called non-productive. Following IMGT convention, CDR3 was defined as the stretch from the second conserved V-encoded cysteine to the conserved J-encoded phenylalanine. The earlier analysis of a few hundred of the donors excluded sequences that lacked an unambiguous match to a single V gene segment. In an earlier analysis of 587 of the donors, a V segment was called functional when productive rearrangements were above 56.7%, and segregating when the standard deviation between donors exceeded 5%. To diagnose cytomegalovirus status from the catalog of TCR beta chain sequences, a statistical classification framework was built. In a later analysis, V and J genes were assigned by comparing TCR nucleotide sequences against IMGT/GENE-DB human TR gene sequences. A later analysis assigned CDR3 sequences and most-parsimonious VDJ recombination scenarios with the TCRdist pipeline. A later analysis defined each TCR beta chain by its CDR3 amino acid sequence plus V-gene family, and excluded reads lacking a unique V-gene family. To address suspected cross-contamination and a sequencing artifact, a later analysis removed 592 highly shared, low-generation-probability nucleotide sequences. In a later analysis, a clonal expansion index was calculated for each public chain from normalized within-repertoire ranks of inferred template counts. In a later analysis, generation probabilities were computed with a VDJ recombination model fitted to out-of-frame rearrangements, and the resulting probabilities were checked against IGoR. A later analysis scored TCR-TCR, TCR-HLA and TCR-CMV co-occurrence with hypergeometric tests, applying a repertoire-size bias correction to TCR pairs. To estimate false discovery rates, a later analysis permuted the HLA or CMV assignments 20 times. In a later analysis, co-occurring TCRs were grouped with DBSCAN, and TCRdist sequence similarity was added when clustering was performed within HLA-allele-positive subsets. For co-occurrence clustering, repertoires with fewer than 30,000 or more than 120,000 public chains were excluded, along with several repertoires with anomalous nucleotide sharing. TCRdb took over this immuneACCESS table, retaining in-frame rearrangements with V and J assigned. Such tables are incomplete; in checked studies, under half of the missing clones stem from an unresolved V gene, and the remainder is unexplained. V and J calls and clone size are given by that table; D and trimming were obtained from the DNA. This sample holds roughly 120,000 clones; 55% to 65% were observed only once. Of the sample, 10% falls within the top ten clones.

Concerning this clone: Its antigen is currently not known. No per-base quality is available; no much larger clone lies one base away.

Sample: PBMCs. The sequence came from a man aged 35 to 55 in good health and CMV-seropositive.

The DNA reads TGTGCCAGCAGCTTAGCCATCCCAGGGGGCGCGGGGGAGACCCAGTACTTC. Its protein is CASSLAIPGGAGETQYF. The rearrangement joined TRBV7-8 to TRBJ2-5, with 8 middle bases fitting TRBD1. From the germline V gene, CDR1 is SGHVS and CDR2 is FQNEAQ. The CDR3 numbers 17 residues from cysteine through phenylalanine. Kept here is only the CDR3 DNA, which spans 51 bases and is read in frame from base 1. Here V drops 0 bases and J drops 5 bases, and the junction holds 11 bases not matched to any gene.